One and the same sample provided the 16 T cell receptor beta chains below, sequenced in a study of T-cell reconstitution after alpha-beta-depleted transplantation in children. Unique molecular identifiers were incorporated when the TCRbeta library was constructed. Via MiXCR, TCRdb re-called the PCR reads, giving one row per CDR3 protein. The sample has around 96,000 distinct CDR3 sequences, 10% to 15% seen once; the top ten hold about 15%. The input for sequencing was PBMCs from the stem cell graft donor, taken from the stem cell graft. The receptors originated from a human donor who donated a stem cell graft to a child with inherited bone marrow failure.

V gene TRBV6-2 or TRBV6-3 combines with J gene TRBJ2-1; D is possibly TRBD1 or TRBD2 (5 bases each). This CDR3 has 14 residues. The V gene lost 8 bases and the J gene lost 5 bases, with 16 bases spanning the gap. CDR1 is MNHEY, CDR2 SVGEGT, per germline. The CDR3 coding sequence is TGTGCCAGCCGCCCGAGGGGCAGAGACAATGAGCAGTTCTTC. Its translation: CASRPRGRDNEQFF.

The chain uses TRBV11-1 and TRBJ2-7; D may match TRBD1 or TRBD2 (6 bases each). Germline V gene data show CDR1 as SGHAT and CDR2 as FQDESV (reference sequence). The germline V and J ends were trimmed by 1 base and 0 bases, with 10 bases remaining between them. This CDR3 has 15 amino acids. The CDR3: CASSLEGDFSYEQYF. The CDR3 region has the DNA TGTGCCAGCAGCTTAGAGGGGGACTTCTCCTACGAGCAGTACTTC.

The V gene is TRBV6-1, the J gene TRBJ2-7; TRBD1 aligns across 10 bases. The CDR3 is 14 amino acids. V gave up 3 bases and J gave up 2 bases; unmatched junction bases: 1. Per the germline V gene, CDR1 is MNHNS and CDR2 is SASEGT. The CDR3 protein is CASSEGQGTYEQYF. Here the CDR3 DNA reads TGTGCCAGCAGTGAGGGACAGGGGACCTACGAGCAGTACTTC.

This clonotype was observed a few times. V usage is TRBV18 and J usage is TRBJ2-7; TRBD1 aligns across 8 bases. The CDR3 length is 14 residues. V was clipped by 3 bases and J by 5 bases; unmatched bases: 6. Germline lookup yields CDR1 KGHSH and CDR2 LQKENI. CDR3 coding DNA: TGTGCCAGCTCACCGACGACAGGGGTCAACGAGCAGTACTTC. Translated: CASSPTTGVNEQYF. Supplemented by reference TRBV18 and TRBJ2-7, the full variable domain reads NAGVMQNPRHLVRRRGQEARLRCSPMKGHSHVYWYRQLPEEGLKFMVYLQKENIIDESGMPKERFSAEFPKEGPSILRIQQVVRGDSAAYFCASSPTTGVNEQYFGPGTRLTVT.

There are many counts of this clonotype. The chain combines TRBV29-1 with TRBJ2-1; D call uncertain. Deletions cut 4 bases from V and 11 bases from J, with 6 bases between. The germline V gene encodes CDR1 SQVTM and CDR2 ANQGSEA. The CDR3 contains 9 residues. CDR3 DNA sequence: TGCAGCGTTGGGAGCCAGCAGTTCTTC. Its translation is CSVGSQQFF.

This clonotype has ten or more counts. This sequence joins TRBV4-3 and TRBJ2-3; D is uncertain. Germline CDR1 and CDR2: LGHNA and YSLEER. V was trimmed by 0 bases and J by 0 bases, leaving 1 base between them. CDR3 length: 13 amino acids. The CDR3 DNA sequence: TGCGCCAGCAGCCAAGACAGCACAGATACGCAGTATTTT. Amino acid sequence: CASSQDSTDTQYF.

This clonotype was found many times. The chain joins TRBV20-1 to TRBJ2-3, with 9 positions matching TRBD2. From germline, CDR1 is DFQATT and CDR2 SNEGSKA (reference sequence). J was trimmed by 5 bases and V by 5 bases; bases with no gene match: 11. There are 15 residues in the CDR3. This CDR3 reads CSAARLAGSVDTQYF. The CDR3, as DNA: TGCAGTGCTGCCCGCCTAGCGGGGTCAGTAGATACGCAGTATTTT.

This clonotype was counted many times. Here the CDR3 reads CSVSAPLGGPETQYF. CDR3 DNA sequence: TGCAGTGTTTCCGCCCCCTTGGGGGGCCCAGAGACCCAGTACTTC. The chain carries TRBV20-1 and TRBJ2-5; D may correspond to TRBD1 or TRBD2 (6 bases each). CDR3 length: 15 residues. Between the trimmed V and J ends, which lost 7 bases and 4 bases, there was a span of 22 bases. Germline CDR1 DFQATT, CDR2 SNEGSKA (reference sequence).

This clonotype has ten or more counts. The chain links TRBV7-2 to TRBJ2-5; 7 nucleotides align to TRBD1. J lost 4 bases, V lost 4 bases, and 6 bases had no gene match. CDR1 and CDR2 from the germline V gene are SGHTA and FQGNSA. The CDR3 length is 14 residues. The CDR3 nucleotides are TGTGCCAGCAGCTCGAACAGGGGTAGAGAGACCCAGTACTTC. Protein: CASSSNRGRETQYF.

This clonotype was observed at least ten times. V gene TRBV7-9 combines with J gene TRBJ2-5; tentative D call: TRBD1 (6 bases). V gave up 7 bases and J gave up 0 bases, with 15 bases separating them. This CDR3 comprises 15 residues. The germline V gene encodes CDR1 SEHNR and CDR2 FQNEAQ (reference sequence). CDR3 loop: CASTDGQLYQETQYF. The CDR3 coding sequence is TGTGCCAGCACCGACGGACAGCTGTACCAAGAGACCCAGTACTTC.

This clonotype was observed a few times. The chain carries TRBV6-5 and TRBJ1-1; D is perhaps TRBD1 (5 bases). The CDR3 extends over 14 amino acids. CDR1 is MNHEY and CDR2 is SVGAGI in the germline V gene. With 0 bases removed from V and 2 bases from J, the gap between germline ends came to 7 bases. The CDR3 DNA is TGTGCCAGCAGTTACTCCAGGGTCAACACTGAAGCTTTCTTT. This encodes CASSYSRVNTEAFF.

The sample holds many counts of this clonotype. The V call is TRBV20-1, the J call TRBJ2-7; D is perhaps TRBD1 (5 bases). V was trimmed by 0 bases and J by 0 bases, leaving 12 bases between them. The CDR3 is made up of 15 amino acids. Germline assignment: CDR1 DFQATT and CDR2 SNEGSKA (reference sequence). The CDR3 loop is CSARDGQGSSYEQYF. The CDR3 nucleotides read TGCAGTGCTAGAGATGGGCAGGGCAGCTCCTACGAGCAGTACTTC.

This clonotype was seen more than once but under ten times. Its ends do not fully match the called genes, so a read error is possible. The J gene is TRBJ2-3, the V gene TRBV12-3 or TRBV12-4, with 10 bases matching TRBD2. This CDR3 region has 13 residues. The CDR3 DNA reads as TGTGCCAGCAGTCCGGCCCCCGGGACTAGCGCGCATTTT. Its protein product is CASSPAPGTSAHF.

The genes are TRBV12-3 or TRBV12-4 and TRBJ2-6; TRBD1 matches at 8 bases. The length of the CDR3 is 17 residues. The V and J ends lost 6 bases and 2 bases, in that order; junction bases with no gene match: 9. The CDR3 reads CASSTRGRVPGANVLTF. In nucleotides, the CDR3 is TGTGCCAGCAGCACCAGGGGGCGCGTTCCTGGGGCCAACGTCCTGACTTTC.

This clonotype was counted ten times or more. The rearrangement joins TRBV7-6 to TRBJ2-5; D not resolved. This CDR3 is built from 13 residues. Trimming stripped 2 bases from V and 0 bases from J, with 4 bases between. From germline, CDR1 is SGHVS and CDR2 FNYEAQ. DNA for the CDR3: TGTGCCAGCAGCTTAACACACCAAGAGACCCAGTACTTC. Protein: CASSLTHQETQYF.

This clonotype was detected many times. The V and J genes are TRBV6-2 or TRBV6-3 and TRBJ1-1, with D possibly matching TRBD1 (5 bases). Per germline, CDR1 MNHEY and CDR2 SVGEGT. The CDR3 is 13 residues long. With 0 bases removed from V and 3 bases from J, the gap between germline ends came to 5 bases. Written as DNA, the CDR3 is TGTGCCAGCAGTTACTCGGGGCACACTGAAGCTTTCTTT. This gives the protein CASSYSGHTEAFF.